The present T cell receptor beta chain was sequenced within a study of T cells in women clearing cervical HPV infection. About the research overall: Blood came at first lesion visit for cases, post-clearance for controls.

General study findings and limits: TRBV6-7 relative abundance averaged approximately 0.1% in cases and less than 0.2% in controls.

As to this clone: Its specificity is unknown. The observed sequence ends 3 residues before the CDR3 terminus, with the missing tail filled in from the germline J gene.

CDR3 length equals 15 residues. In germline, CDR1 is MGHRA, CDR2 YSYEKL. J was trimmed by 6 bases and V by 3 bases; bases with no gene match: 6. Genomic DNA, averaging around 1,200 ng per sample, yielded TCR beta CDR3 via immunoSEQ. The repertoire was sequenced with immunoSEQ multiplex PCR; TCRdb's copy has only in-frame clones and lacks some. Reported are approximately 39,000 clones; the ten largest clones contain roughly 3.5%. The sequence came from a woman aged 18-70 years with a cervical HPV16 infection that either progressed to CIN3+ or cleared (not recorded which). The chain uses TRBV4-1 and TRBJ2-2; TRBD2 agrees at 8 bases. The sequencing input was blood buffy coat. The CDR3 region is CASSQSGGLSGELFF. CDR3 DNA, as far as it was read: TGCGCCAGCAGCCAGAGCGGGGGACTCTCCGGGGAG.